This TCR beta chain is from a study of CD8 T cells in ankylosing spondylitis. Study-level results: Within peripheral blood, clones linked to disease were CD8+ and relatively rare. Previous work reported some of these motif variants in the synovial fluid and blood of reactive arthritis. What appeared characteristic of ankylosing spondylitis blood was a TCR beta motif of seven to nine highly homologous variants.

Quantitative 5'-RACE was performed with molecular barcodes, and it yielded the TCR beta libraries. TCRdb independently ran MiXCR on the 5' RACE reads; one entry per CDR3 protein. The data show fewer than 650,000 distinct CDR3 sequences, about 13% seen once. This clonotype has more than one count but fewer than ten. What it binds is not known. The CDR3 is 11 residues long. V was shortened by 6 bases and J by 7 bases, with 9 bases between the two germline ends. The germline V gene encodes CDR1 DFQATT and CDR2 SNEGSKA (reference sequence). The TCR was taken from a male donor with ankylosing spondylitis. The specimen was blood, either unsorted or a sorted T cell fraction (not recorded which). The V gene is TRBV20-1, the J gene TRBJ2-2; D not resolved. The CDR3: CSAEGIGELFF. CDR3 bases: TGCAGTGCGGAAGGGATCGGGGAGCTGTTTTTT.